These 7 T cell receptor beta chains share one sample of origin, sequenced in a study of Tregs in tolerant kidney transplant recipients. Profiling relied on immunoSEQ multiplex PCR, and the TCRdb table lists in-frame clones only, not all of them. The sample contains some 70,000 clones, around 84% of which appear only once. The sequenced material came from CD4+ T cells from blood. The receptors stem from a human donor in good health.

The chain couples TRBV6-5 to TRBJ2-1, with 8 bases lining up with TRBD2. The J segment lost 7 bases and the V segment lost 6 bases, leaving 5 bases of the junction unmatched. The CDR3 totals 13 residues. The V gene's germline CDR1 is MNHEY and CDR2 SVGAGI. CDR3 in DNA: TGTGCCAGCAGGCCGACGGGGGGGAATGAGCAGTTCTTC. Amino acids: CASRPTGGNEQFF.

This chain connects TRBV7-2 to TRBJ2-7; TRBD2 aligns across 11 bases. The germline CDR1 and CDR2 sequences are SGHTA and FQGNSA. V lost 5 bases, J lost 2 bases, and 5 bases stayed unmatched. The CDR3 is made up of 15 amino acids. CDR3 sequence: CASSPSSGRTYEQYF. In DNA, the CDR3 is TGTGCCAGCAGCCCCTCTAGCGGGAGGACCTACGAGCAGTACTTC.

The chain is built from TRBV30 and TRBJ2-3; TRBD1 is a possible D gene (6 bases). The CDR3 is made up of 15 amino acids. Per the germline V gene, CDR1 is GTSNPN and CDR2 is SVGIG (reference sequence). The V end was cut by 0 bases, the J end by 4 bases, with 14 bases between. In DNA, the CDR3 is TGTGCCTGGAGTGTAAGGGGGTCCCGCGCAGATACGCAGTATTTT. It codes for CAWSVRGSRADTQYF.

This chain connects TRBV10-1 to TRBJ1-5, with D possibly TRBD1 on 5 matching bases. Germline loops: CDR1 WNHNN, CDR2 SYGVQD (reference sequence). Deletions cut 9 bases from V and 7 bases from J, with 16 bases between. CDR3 length equals 13 residues. The CDR3 DNA follows: TGCGCCAGTCAATCGGGGGAAGAGCAGCCCCAGCATTTT. This sequence encodes CASQSGEEQPQHF.

The genes are TRBV7-8 and TRBJ2-3; D is possibly TRBD2 (5 bases). The CDR3 is made up of 15 amino acids. The germline V and J ends were trimmed by 0 bases and 5 bases, with 12 bases remaining between them. CDR1 SGHVS and CDR2 FQNEAQ come from the germline V gene. The CDR3 DNA sequence: TGTGCCAGCAGCTTAGCGACGGGATGGGTAGATACGCAGTATTTT. Its translation: CASSLATGWVDTQYF.

The rearrangement uses TRBV7-2 and TRBJ2-1, with 12 positions matching TRBD1. CDR1 and CDR2 (germline): SGHTA, FQGNSA. This CDR3 region has 15 residues. Unmatched junction bases numbered 5, after V lost 5 bases and J lost 6 bases. In DNA form, the CDR3 reads TGTGCCAGCAGCCCCCGGGACAGGGGGCTCAATGAGCAGTTCTTC. Amino acid sequence: CASSPRDRGLNEQFF. The full variable domain, rest sourced from reference TRBV7-2 and TRBJ2-1, is GAGVSQSPSNKVTEKGKDVELRCDPISGHTALYWYRQSLGQGLEFLIYFQGNSAPDKSGLPSDRFSAERTGGSVSTLTIQRTQQEDSAVYLCASSPRDRGLNEQFFGPGTRLTVL.

V is TRBV6-5 and J is TRBJ2-2, with D maybe TRBD1 (6 bases). The CDR3 loop spans 14 amino acids. Germline values: CDR1 MNHEY, CDR2 SVGAGI. V was shortened by 6 bases and J by 6 bases, with 14 bases between the two germline ends. CDR3 in amino acids: CASRQNRVPGELFF. In nucleotides, the CDR3 is TGTGCCAGCAGACAAAACAGGGTCCCCGGGGAGCTGTTTTTT.